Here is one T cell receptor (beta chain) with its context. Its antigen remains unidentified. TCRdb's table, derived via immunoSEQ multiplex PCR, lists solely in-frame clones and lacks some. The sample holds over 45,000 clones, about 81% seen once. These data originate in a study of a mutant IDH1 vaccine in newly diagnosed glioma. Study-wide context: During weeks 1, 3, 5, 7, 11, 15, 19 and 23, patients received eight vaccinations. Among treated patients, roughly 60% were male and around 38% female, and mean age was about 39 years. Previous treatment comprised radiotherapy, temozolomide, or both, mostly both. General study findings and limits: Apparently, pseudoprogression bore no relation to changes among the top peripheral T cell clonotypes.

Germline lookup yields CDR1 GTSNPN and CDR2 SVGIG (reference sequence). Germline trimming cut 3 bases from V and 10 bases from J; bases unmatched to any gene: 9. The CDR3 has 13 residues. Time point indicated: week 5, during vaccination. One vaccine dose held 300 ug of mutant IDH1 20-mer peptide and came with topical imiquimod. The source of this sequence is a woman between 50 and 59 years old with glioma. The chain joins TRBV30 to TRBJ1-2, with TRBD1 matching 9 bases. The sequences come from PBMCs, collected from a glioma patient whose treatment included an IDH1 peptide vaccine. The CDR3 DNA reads TGTGCCTGGAGCATAACAGGGGGCGCGGACTACACCTTC. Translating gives CAWSITGGADYTF.